This T cell receptor (beta chain) was sequenced for a study of blood T cells in healthy people across ages. Germline V gene lookup returns CDR1 KGHSH and CDR2 LQKENI. The CDR3 is 16 residues long. With 5 bases removed from V and 3 bases from J, the gap between germline ends came to 17 bases. The use of a sample-barcoded 5' primer and a J-beta primer mix characterized a second PCR of about 7 to 12 cycles. Each TCR beta cDNA got a 12-nucleotide random molecular identifier. TCRdb processed the 5' RACE reads anew with MiXCR; each CDR3 protein has one entry. This table has some 760,000 distinct CDR3 sequences, 25% appearing once. These records were also assigned to another study, of T cells of mothers and their children. That source adds: Samples were provided by three healthy Caucasian mothers and their six children. Mothers gave over 9.5 million TCR beta CDR3 reads each, and children several million each.

The sequence was obtained from a boy aged 5-17 years in good health. The chain couples TRBV18 to TRBJ2-1, with D perhaps TRBD1 (6 bases). Sequencing used blood. Here the CDR3 DNA reads TGTGCCAGCTCATCACTCCGGGACATAGACTACAATGAGCAGTTCTTC. Translated: CASSSLRDIDYNEQFF.